Below are 21 T cell receptor beta chains sequenced from a single sample in a study of shared T cell receptors in the human thymus (dated by TCRdb to the early 2020s). Libraries were constructed by the immunoSEQ multiplex PCR assay. Drawn from immuneACCESS, this table holds only the in-frame rearrangements with V and J called that TCRdb kept. Clones are partly lost; checked studies trace under half to an unresolved V gene and leave the rest unexplained. In this sample the table shows roughly 500,000 clones, 75% to 80% of which occur a single time. The ten largest clones capture more than 0.01% of the sample. The sample also formed part of further work on human thymus T cells.

Source material: thymocytes. All receptors derive from a boy younger than two with a congenital heart defect. Donor details come from another sample of the same person, matched by shared clones.

V gene TRBV30 combines with J gene TRBJ2-1, with TRBD2 matching over 8 bases. Germline trimming cut 4 bases from V and 12 bases from J; bases unmatched to any gene: 26. The CDR3 covers 18 residues. Per germline, CDR1 GTSNPN and CDR2 SVGIG (reference sequence). The CDR3 nucleotides are TGTGCCTGGACCGGACTAGCTCTTGGTTTAAGGTTACCGGAATGGCAGTTCTTC. Translated, it gives CAWTGLALGLRLPEWQFF. Complete variable domain (other parts from reference TRBV30 and TRBJ2-1): SQTIHQWPATLVQPVGSPLSLECTVEGTSNPNLYWYRQAAGRGLQLLFYSVGIGQISSEVPQNLSASRPQDRQFILSSKKLLLSDSGFYLCAWTGLALGLRLPEWQFFGPGTRLTVL.

The chain's CDR3 is CASSEGTSGETQYF. In DNA, the CDR3 is TGTGCCAGCAGTGAAGGGACTAGCGGGGAGACCCAGTACTTC. The genes are TRBV2 and TRBJ2-5, with TRBD2 matching over 11 bases. Germline CDR1 is SNHLY and CDR2 is FYNNEI. This CDR3 contains 14 residues. The V gene end was trimmed by 1 base and the J gene end by 5 bases; junction bases not matched to a gene: 0. The whole variable domain, filled in from reference TRBV2 and TRBJ2-5, reads EPEVTQTPSHQVTQMGQEVILRCVPISNHLYFYWYRQILGQKVEFLVSFYNNEISEKSEIFDDQFSVERPDGSNFTLKIRSTKLEDSAMYFCASSEGTSGETQYFGPGTRLLVL.

This chain uses TRBV11-3 with TRBJ2-1, with 8 positions matching TRBD2. CDR3 length: 14 residues. Germline lookup yields CDR1 SGHNT and CDR2 YENEEA. V trimming: 5 bases; J trimming: 8 bases; junction bases outside the gene matches: 8. The CDR3 bases are TGTGCCAGCAGCCCAGGACTAGCTGCAGATGAGCAGTTCTTC. Its translation: CASSPGLAADEQFF.

This chain connects TRBV28 to TRBJ2-7; D possibly corresponds to TRBD2 (5 bases). Trimming took off 5 bases at V and 1 base at J, with 15 bases between the two ends. CDR1 and CDR2 from the germline V gene are MDHEN and SYDVKM. The CDR3 contains 15 residues. The CDR3 loop reads CASSPKDGGSYEQYF. As DNA, the CDR3 is TGTGCCAGCAGTCCAAAAGACGGAGGATCCTACGAGCAGTACTTC.

This sequence joins TRBV27 and TRBJ2-7; 9 nucleotides line up with TRBD2. Trimming cost V 4 bases and J 0 bases; bases outside gene matches: 7. The CDR3 has 16 amino acids. Germline-derived CDR1 and CDR2 are MNHEY and SMNVEV (reference sequence). In nucleotides, the CDR3 is TGTGCCAGCAGTTCGGCGGGAGGGGTGCTCTCCTACGAGCAGTACTTC. It encodes CASSSAGGVLSYEQYF.

The gene calls are TRBV19 and TRBJ1-5; 8 positions match TRBD1. Germline trimming cut 5 bases from V and 3 bases from J; bases unmatched to any gene: 18. From germline, CDR1 is LNHDA and CDR2 SQIVND (reference sequence). The length of the CDR3 is 19 residues. CDR3 sequence (DNA): TGTGCCAGTAGTGCGGAGACAGGGACAGGCTCGAACCACAATCAGCCCCAGCATTTT. It codes for CASSAETGTGSNHNQPQHF.

This clone has a handful of counts. The chain combines TRBV28 with TRBJ2-1; TRBD2 matches at 13 bases. There are 14 residues in the CDR3. Trimming at V came to 5 bases and at J to 9 bases, leaving 4 bases not matched to a gene. The V gene's germline CDR1 is MDHEN and CDR2 SYDVKM. The CDR3 region has the DNA TGTGCCAGCAGTGGACTAGCGGGAGTCGGTGAGCAGTTCTTC. Its protein product is CASSGLAGVGEQFF.

The table lists this clone with a count of one. This chain connects TRBV4-3 to TRBJ2-2, with a possible D match to TRBD1 (10 bases). V gave up 9 bases and J gave up 8 bases, with 43 bases separating them. The germline gives CDR1 LGHNA, CDR2 YSLEER. This CDR3 has 22 residues. CDR3: CASPSRGQGLWREGRVTGELFF. The CDR3 DNA reads TGCGCCAGTCCCTCCCGGGGACAGGGGTTGTGGCGGGAGGGCCGAGTAACTGGGGAGCTGTTTTTT.

The chain links TRBV4-1 to TRBJ2-5; 7 bases fit TRBD2. V lost 5 bases to trimming and J lost 5 bases; unmatched junction nucleotides: 8. Germline V gene sequence: CDR1 MGHRA, CDR2 YSYEKL. The CDR3 has 14 amino acids. The CDR3 sequence is CASSSQRGMETQYF. Here the CDR3 DNA reads TGCGCCAGCAGCTCGCAGCGGGGCATGGAGACCCAGTACTTC.

This chain links TRBV5-1 with TRBJ1-2, with 12 bases aligning to TRBD1. CDR1 is SGHRS, CDR2 YFSETQ, per germline. Trimming at V came to 1 base and at J to 6 bases, leaving 4 bases not matched to a gene. The CDR3 covers 15 residues. As DNA, the CDR3 is TGCGCCAGCAGCTTGTTAGGGACAGGGGGCGATGGCTACACCTTC. Its protein is CASSLLGTGGDGYTF.

The chain recombines TRBV6-5 with TRBJ2-2, with 9 bases that match TRBD2. The ends lost 6 bases at V and 6 bases at J; junction bases unmatched: 8. Germline CDR1 is MNHEY and CDR2 is SVGAGI. The CDR3 is 15 amino acids. The CDR3 region has the DNA TGTGCCAGCAGGTCGATAGCGGGAGCGCCCGGGGAGCTGTTTTTT. Translating gives CASRSIAGAPGELFF.

This clone was observed a handful of times. The chain recombines TRBV19 with TRBJ2-7, with D possibly TRBD1 on 5 matching bases. The ends were cut back, 4 bases at V and 3 bases at J, with 13 bases in the middle. Germline CDR1 LNHDA, CDR2 SQIVND (reference sequence). The CDR3 totals 14 residues. CDR3 nucleotides: TGTGCCAGTAGTACCCGGATAGGGGTCTACGAGCAGTACTTC. It codes for CASSTRIGVYEQYF. Using reference TRBV19 and TRBJ2-7 for the parts outside the CDR3, the full variable domain is DGGITQSPKYLFRKEGQNVTLSCEQNLNHDAMYWYRQDPGQGLRLIYYSQIVNDFQKGDIAEGYSVSREKKESFPLTVTSAQKNPTAFYLCASSTRIGVYEQYFGPGTRLTVT.

This clone came up a few times. The chain carries TRBV5-8 and TRBJ1-2; 8 positions match TRBD1. CDR1 and CDR2 (germline): SGHTS, YDEGEE. The CDR3 has 16 residues. V lost 4 bases, J lost 0 bases, and 8 bases stayed unmatched. CDR3 coding DNA: TGTGCCAGCAGCCGCCGGGACAGGAAGGCTAACTATGGCTACACCTTC. Translated, it gives CASSRRDRKANYGYTF.

This chain connects TRBV25-1 to TRBJ1-5; 7 nucleotides align to TRBD1. The junction had 6 bases not matched to a gene; V was cut back by 5 bases and J by 8 bases. CDR1 is MGHDK, CDR2 SYGVNS, per germline. The CDR3 sequence is 13 residues long. CDR3 in amino acids: CASSNRGAEPQHF. In DNA, the CDR3 is TGTGCCAGCAGTAACAGGGGCGCGGAGCCCCAGCATTTT. The full variable domain, its missing parts supplied by reference TRBV25-1 and TRBJ1-5, is EADIYQTPRYLVIGTGKKITLECSQTMGHDKMYWYQQDPGMELHLIHYSYGVNSTEKGDLSSESTVSRIRTEHFPLTLESARPSHTSQYLCASSNRGAEPQHFGDGTRLSIL.

This clone appeared a few times. The rearrangement joins TRBV30 to TRBJ2-3; 7 bases match TRBD2. The CDR3 extends over 13 amino acids. The V and J ends lost 8 bases and 3 bases, in that order; junction bases with no gene match: 8. Germline lookup yields CDR1 GTSNPN and CDR2 SVGIG (reference sequence). CDR3 residues: CAGGGISTDTQYF. The CDR3 DNA follows: TGTGCCGGGGGAGGGATCTCGACAGATACGCAGTATTTT.

The J gene is TRBJ2-5, the V gene TRBV11-2; D perhaps matches TRBD1 (6 bases). This CDR3 has 15 residues. V lost 3 bases, J lost 4 bases, and 15 bases lay in between. Per the germline V gene, CDR1 is SGHAT and CDR2 is FQNNGV. The CDR3 here is CASSFFQGSSETQYF. CDR3 bases: TGTGCCAGCAGCTTTTTTCAGGGGTCATCAGAGACCCAGTACTTC.

This CDR3 is CASSRGIPGQNNQPQHF. CDR3 in DNA: TGTGCCAGTAGTAGGGGAATTCCGGGACAGAACAATCAGCCCCAGCATTTT. The chain employs TRBV19 and TRBJ1-5, with 7 bases lining up with TRBD1. CDR1 is LNHDA and CDR2 is SQIVND in the germline V gene (reference sequence). The ends lost 4 bases at V and 3 bases at J; junction bases unmatched: 12. The CDR3 is 17 amino acids.

The J gene is TRBJ2-5, the V gene TRBV5-4; D perhaps matches TRBD2 (5 bases). The DNA end favors TRBJ2-7, so the J call may be wrong. This CDR3 contains 13 residues. Germline lookup yields CDR1 SGHNT and CDR2 YYREEE (reference sequence). The CDR3 loop is CASSPGGPYEQYF. The CDR3 DNA reads TGTGCCAGCAGCCCGGGCGGGCCCTACGAGCAGTACTTC.

The V and J genes are TRBV6-4 and TRBJ2-7; 10 positions match TRBD1. Trimming cost V 6 bases and J 2 bases; bases outside gene matches: 10. From germline, CDR1 is MRHNA and CDR2 SNTAGT. CDR3 size: 16 residues. DNA for the CDR3: TGTGCCAGCAGCCCCGGTGCGGGACAGGGGACCTACGAGCAGTACTTC. Protein sequence: CASSPGAGQGTYEQYF.

This clone was found once. The chain links TRBV4-3 to TRBJ1-2; weak D call: TRBD1 (6 bases). Trimming left V 4 bases short and J 4 bases short, with 19 bases between. This CDR3 is 16 amino acids long. CDR1 LGHNA and CDR2 YSLEER come from the germline V gene. The CDR3 bases are TGCGCCAGCAGCCCTGACAGGCTGAGCCGCGGCTATGGCTACACCTTC. As protein: CASSPDRLSRGYGYTF.

The rearrangement uses TRBV7-9 and TRBJ2-1, with TRBD2 identical over 15 bases. CDR1 is SEHNR and CDR2 is FQNEAQ in the germline V gene (reference sequence). The CDR3 is 16 residues long. The V segment lost 5 bases and the J segment 7 bases; nucleotides outside the gene matches: 6. CDR3 sequence (DNA): TGTGCCAGCAGCCCCTGGACTAGCGGGAGGGTTAATGAGCAGTTCTTC. Its protein product is CASSPWTSGRVNEQFF. The variable domain in full, with the rest retrieved from reference TRBV7-9 and TRBJ2-1, is DTGVSQNPRHKITKRGQNVTFRCDPISEHNRLYWYRQTLGQGPEFLTYFQNEAQLEKSRLLSDRFSAERPKGSFSTLEIQRTEQGDSAMYLCASSPWTSGRVNEQFFGPGTRLTVL.